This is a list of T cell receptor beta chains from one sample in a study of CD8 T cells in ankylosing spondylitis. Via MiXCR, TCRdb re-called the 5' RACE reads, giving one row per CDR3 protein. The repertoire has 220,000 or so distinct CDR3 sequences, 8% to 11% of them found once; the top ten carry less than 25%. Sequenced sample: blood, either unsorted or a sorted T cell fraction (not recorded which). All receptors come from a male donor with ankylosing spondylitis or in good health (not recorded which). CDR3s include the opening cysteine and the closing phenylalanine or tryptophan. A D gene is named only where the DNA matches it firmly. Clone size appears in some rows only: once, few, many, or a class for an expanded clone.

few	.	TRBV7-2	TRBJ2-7	CASSSGGAPYEQYF	TGTGCCAGCAGCTCTGGGGGGGCCCCCTACGAGCAGTACTTC
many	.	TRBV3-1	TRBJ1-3	CASSHTTGNTIYF	TGTGCCAGCAGCCATACCACTGGAAACACCATATATTTT
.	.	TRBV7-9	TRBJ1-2	CASSAEAGNWGYTF	TGTGCCAGCAGCGCGGAGGCCGGGAATTGGGGCTACACCTTC
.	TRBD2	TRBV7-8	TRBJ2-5	CASGFFFGGGSGKETQYF	TGTGCCAGCGGCTTTTTTTTCGGGGGGGGAAGCGGGAAAGAGACCCAGTACTTC
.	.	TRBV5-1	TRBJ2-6	CASSSAGTIPGANVLTF	TGCGCCAGCAGCTCGGCAGGGACCATCCCTGGGGCCAACGTCCTGACTTTC
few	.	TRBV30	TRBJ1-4	CAWSKPAQRYNEKLFF	TGTGCCTGGAGTAAACCGGCACAGCGATATAATGAAAAACTGTTTTTT
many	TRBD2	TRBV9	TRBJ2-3	CASKKASGATDTQYF	TGTGCCAGCAAAAAGGCTAGCGGTGCCACAGATACGCAGTATTTT
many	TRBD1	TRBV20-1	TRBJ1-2	CSATKGQGDGYTF	TGCAGTGCTACGAAAGGACAGGGCGACGGCTACACCTTC
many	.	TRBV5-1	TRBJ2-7	CASSLDGLYEQYF	TGCGCCAGCAGCCTGGACGGACTTTACGAGCAGTACTTC
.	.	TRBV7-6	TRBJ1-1	CASSPGRSTEAFF	TGTGCCAGCAGCCCAGGACGAAGCACTGAAGCTTTCTTT
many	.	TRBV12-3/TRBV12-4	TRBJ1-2	CASSPPFRGYTF	TGTGCCAGCAGCCCCCCTTTCCGTGGCTACACCTTC
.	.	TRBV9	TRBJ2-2	CASSAQGGGELFF	TGTGCCAGCAGCGCACAGGGCGGCGGGGAGCTGTTTTTT
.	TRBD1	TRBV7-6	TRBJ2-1	CASSLARDRNGNEQFF	TGTGCCAGCAGCTTAGCTCGGGACAGGAACGGGAATGAGCAGTTCTTC
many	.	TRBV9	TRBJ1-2	CASSGWGFGYTF	TGTGCCAGCAGCGGATGGGGGTTCGGCTACACCTTC
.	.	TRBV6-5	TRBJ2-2	CASSYGFSDTGELFF	TGTGCCAGCAGTTACGGGTTTAGTGACACCGGGGAGCTGTTTTTT
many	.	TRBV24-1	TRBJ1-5	CAPKALSSSRWYQPQHF	TGTGCCCCCAAGGCCCTCTCGAGCTCGAGATGGTATCAGCCCCAGCATTTT
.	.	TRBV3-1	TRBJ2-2	CASSPPSGRNTGELFF	TGTGCCAGCAGCCCGCCGTCGGGACGGAATACCGGGGAGCTGTTTTTT
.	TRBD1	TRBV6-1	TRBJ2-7	CASSGTGKNYEQYF	TGTGCCAGCAGCGGGACAGGGAAAAACTACGAGCAGTACTTC
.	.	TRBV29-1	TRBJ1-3	CSGVQSSGNTIYF	TGCAGCGGCGTACAGTCCTCTGGAAACACCATATATTTT
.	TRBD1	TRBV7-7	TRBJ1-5	CASSWQGAQPQHF	TGTGCTAGCAGCTGGCAGGGGGCCCAGCCCCAGCATTTT
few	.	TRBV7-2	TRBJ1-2	CASSLGQFQGGYTF	TGTGCCAGCAGCTTAGGACAGTTTCAAGGTGGCTACACCTTC
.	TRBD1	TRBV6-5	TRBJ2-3	CASSYSRQGADTQYF	TGTGCCAGCAGTTACTCCAGGCAGGGGGCAGATACGCAGTATTTT
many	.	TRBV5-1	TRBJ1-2	CASSYDSNNGYTF	TGCGCCAGCAGCTATGACAGTAATAATGGCTACACCTTC
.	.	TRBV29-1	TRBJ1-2	CSGVEGYGYTF	TGCAGCGGTGTTGAAGGGTATGGCTACACCTTC
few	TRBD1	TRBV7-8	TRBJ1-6	CASSGGDRGSSPLHF	TGTGCCAGCAGCGGGGGGGACAGGGGGAGTTCACCCCTCCACTTT
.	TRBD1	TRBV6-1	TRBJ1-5	CASRREGQGAFVNNQPQHF	TGTGCCAGCAGGCGGGAGGGACAGGGGGCGTTTGTAAACAATCAGCCCCAGCATTTT
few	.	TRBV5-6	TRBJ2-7	CASSLKTAIPYEQYF	TGTGCCAGCAGCTTGAAAACGGCGATACCCTACGAGCAGTACTTC
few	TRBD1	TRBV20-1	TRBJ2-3	CSAPDFGTGDSTDTQYF	TGCAGTGCACCTGACTTTGGGACAGGGGATAGCACAGATACGCAGTATTTT
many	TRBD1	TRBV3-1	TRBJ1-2	CASSQSGRGTNYGYTF	TGTGCCAGCAGCCAGAGTGGCAGGGGGACTAACTATGGCTACACCTTC
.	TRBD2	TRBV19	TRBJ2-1	CASHLAGGPHNEQFF	TGTGCCAGTCATTTAGCGGGGGGGCCCCACAATGAGCAGTTCTTC
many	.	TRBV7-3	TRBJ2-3	CASSLGAGATDTQYF	TGTGCCAGCAGCTTGGGGGCAGGGGCGACAGATACGCAGTATTTT
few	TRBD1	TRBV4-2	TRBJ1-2	CASSQPEGAYGYTF	TGTGCCAGCAGCCAGCCCGAGGGGGCCTATGGCTACACCTTC
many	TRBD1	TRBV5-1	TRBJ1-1	CASSWDSAEAFF	TGCGCCAGCAGCTGGGACAGCGCTGAAGCTTTCTTT
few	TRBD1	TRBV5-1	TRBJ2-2	CASSLDRGRTGELFF	TGCGCCAGCAGCTTGGACAGGGGAAGGACCGGGGAGCTGTTTTTT
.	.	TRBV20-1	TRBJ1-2	CSARDTGTYGYTF	TGCAGTGCTAGAGATACAGGGACTTATGGCTACACCTTC
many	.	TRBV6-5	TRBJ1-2	CASSSPHGYTF	TGTGCCAGCAGCTCTCCACATGGCTACACCTTC
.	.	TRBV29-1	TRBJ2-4	CSADILDYQYF	TGCAGCGCGGACATTTTAGACTACCAGTACTTC
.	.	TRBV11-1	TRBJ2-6	CASSPRVGIPTGVSGANVLTF	TGTGCCAGCAGCCCCCGAGTCGGTATTCCGACAGGAGTATCTGGGGCCAACGTCCTGACTTTC
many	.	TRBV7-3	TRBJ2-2	CASSLARDAGELFF	TGTGCCAGCAGCTTGGCCAGGGATGCCGGGGAGCTGTTTTTT
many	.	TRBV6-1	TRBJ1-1	CATSLRETAEAFF	TGTGCCACCTCACTTAGGGAAACGGCTGAAGCTTTCTTT
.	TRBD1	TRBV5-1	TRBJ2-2	CASSLDTGGTGELFF	TGCGCCAGCAGCTTGGATACAGGGGGCACCGGGGAGCTGTTTTTT
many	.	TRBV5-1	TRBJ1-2	CASSLGSGGSNLDGYTF	TGCGCCAGCAGCTTGGGTTCCGGGGGATCCAATCTTGATGGCTACACCTTC
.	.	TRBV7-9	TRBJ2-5	CASILTGETQYF	TGTGCCAGCATCCTTACAGGCGAGACCCAGTACTTC
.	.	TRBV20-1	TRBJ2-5	CSAHRTTQETQYF	TGCAGTGCTCACCGGACAACGCAAGAGACCCAGTACTTC
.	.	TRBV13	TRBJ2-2	CASRLRDISNTGELFF	TGTGCCAGCAGACTCCGGGACATATCGAACACCGGGGAGCTGTTTTTT
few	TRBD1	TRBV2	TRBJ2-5	CASSEDRGQETQYF	TGTGCCAGCAGTGAGGACAGGGGCCAAGAGACCCAGTACTTC
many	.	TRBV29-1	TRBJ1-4	CSVRRDTATNEKLFF	TGCAGCGTCCGCAGGGACACTGCAACTAATGAAAAACTGTTTTTT
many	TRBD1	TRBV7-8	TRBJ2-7	CASTGQMLFDSYEQYF	TGTGCCAGCACGGGACAGATGCTGTTTGATTCCTACGAGCAGTACTTC
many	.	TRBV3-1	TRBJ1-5	CASSHGRGGNQPQHF	TGTGCCAGCAGCCATGGCAGGGGAGGCAATCAGCCCCAGCATTTT
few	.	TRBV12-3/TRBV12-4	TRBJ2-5	CASSQGPSTETQYF	TGTGCCAGCAGTCAGGGACCTAGCACAGAGACCCAGTACTTC
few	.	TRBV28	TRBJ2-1	CASSLSREQFF	TGTGCCAGCAGTTTAAGTAGAGAGCAGTTCTTC